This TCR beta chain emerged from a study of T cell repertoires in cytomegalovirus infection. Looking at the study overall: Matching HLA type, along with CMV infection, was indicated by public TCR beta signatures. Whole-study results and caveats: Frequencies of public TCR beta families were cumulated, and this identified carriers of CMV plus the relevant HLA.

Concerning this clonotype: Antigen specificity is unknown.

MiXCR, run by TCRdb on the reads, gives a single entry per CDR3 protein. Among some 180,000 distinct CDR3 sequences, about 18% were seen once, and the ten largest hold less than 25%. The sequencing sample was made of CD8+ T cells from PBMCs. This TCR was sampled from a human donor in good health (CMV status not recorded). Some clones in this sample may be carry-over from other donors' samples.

This CDR3 is CASSTGLAGPQETQYF. The CDR3 bases are TGTGCCAGCAGCACTGGACTAGCGGGCCCCCAAGAGACCCAGTACTTC. The genes are TRBV12-3 or TRBV12-4 and TRBJ2-5; 11 bases match TRBD2. J was trimmed by 1 base and V by 6 bases; bases with no gene match: 7. This CDR3 is built from 16 residues.